This T cell receptor beta chain derives from a study of breast tumors, draining lymph nodes, adjacent tissues. TCRdb itself ran the multiplex PCR reads through MiXCR, one entry per CDR3 protein. The data show 13,000 to 15,000 distinct CDR3 sequences, with less than 70% seen just once and roughly 30% held by the top ten. Of note for this clonotype: Its antigen is undetermined.

Whole-study results and caveats: The lymph node origin of tumor T cells was framed as consistent with a hypothesis, not demonstrated. Luminal-like breast cancer showed significantly greater tumor-nontumor repertoire similarity than basal-like breast cancer did. Most tumor T cells seemingly derive from lymph node, then expand in tumor. Compared with lymph nodes, tumors were less diverse; compared with nontumor tissue, more.

The germline CDR1 and CDR2 sequences are SEHNR and FQNEAQ (reference sequence). This CDR3 comprises 20 residues. With 1 base clipped from V and 3 bases from J, the junction kept 16 bases outside the gene matches. This receptor was taken from a female donor with breast cancer. Some clones in this sample may be carry-over from other donors' samples. This chain joins TRBV7-9 and TRBJ2-1; 9 nucleotides line up with TRBD2. The material sequenced was tumor-adjacent breast tissue. CDR3 amino acids: CASSLERGSSGSFVYNEQFF. The DNA for the CDR3 is TGTGCCAGCAGCTTAGAAAGGGGAAGTAGCGGGAGTTTTGTCTACAATGAGCAGTTCTTC.